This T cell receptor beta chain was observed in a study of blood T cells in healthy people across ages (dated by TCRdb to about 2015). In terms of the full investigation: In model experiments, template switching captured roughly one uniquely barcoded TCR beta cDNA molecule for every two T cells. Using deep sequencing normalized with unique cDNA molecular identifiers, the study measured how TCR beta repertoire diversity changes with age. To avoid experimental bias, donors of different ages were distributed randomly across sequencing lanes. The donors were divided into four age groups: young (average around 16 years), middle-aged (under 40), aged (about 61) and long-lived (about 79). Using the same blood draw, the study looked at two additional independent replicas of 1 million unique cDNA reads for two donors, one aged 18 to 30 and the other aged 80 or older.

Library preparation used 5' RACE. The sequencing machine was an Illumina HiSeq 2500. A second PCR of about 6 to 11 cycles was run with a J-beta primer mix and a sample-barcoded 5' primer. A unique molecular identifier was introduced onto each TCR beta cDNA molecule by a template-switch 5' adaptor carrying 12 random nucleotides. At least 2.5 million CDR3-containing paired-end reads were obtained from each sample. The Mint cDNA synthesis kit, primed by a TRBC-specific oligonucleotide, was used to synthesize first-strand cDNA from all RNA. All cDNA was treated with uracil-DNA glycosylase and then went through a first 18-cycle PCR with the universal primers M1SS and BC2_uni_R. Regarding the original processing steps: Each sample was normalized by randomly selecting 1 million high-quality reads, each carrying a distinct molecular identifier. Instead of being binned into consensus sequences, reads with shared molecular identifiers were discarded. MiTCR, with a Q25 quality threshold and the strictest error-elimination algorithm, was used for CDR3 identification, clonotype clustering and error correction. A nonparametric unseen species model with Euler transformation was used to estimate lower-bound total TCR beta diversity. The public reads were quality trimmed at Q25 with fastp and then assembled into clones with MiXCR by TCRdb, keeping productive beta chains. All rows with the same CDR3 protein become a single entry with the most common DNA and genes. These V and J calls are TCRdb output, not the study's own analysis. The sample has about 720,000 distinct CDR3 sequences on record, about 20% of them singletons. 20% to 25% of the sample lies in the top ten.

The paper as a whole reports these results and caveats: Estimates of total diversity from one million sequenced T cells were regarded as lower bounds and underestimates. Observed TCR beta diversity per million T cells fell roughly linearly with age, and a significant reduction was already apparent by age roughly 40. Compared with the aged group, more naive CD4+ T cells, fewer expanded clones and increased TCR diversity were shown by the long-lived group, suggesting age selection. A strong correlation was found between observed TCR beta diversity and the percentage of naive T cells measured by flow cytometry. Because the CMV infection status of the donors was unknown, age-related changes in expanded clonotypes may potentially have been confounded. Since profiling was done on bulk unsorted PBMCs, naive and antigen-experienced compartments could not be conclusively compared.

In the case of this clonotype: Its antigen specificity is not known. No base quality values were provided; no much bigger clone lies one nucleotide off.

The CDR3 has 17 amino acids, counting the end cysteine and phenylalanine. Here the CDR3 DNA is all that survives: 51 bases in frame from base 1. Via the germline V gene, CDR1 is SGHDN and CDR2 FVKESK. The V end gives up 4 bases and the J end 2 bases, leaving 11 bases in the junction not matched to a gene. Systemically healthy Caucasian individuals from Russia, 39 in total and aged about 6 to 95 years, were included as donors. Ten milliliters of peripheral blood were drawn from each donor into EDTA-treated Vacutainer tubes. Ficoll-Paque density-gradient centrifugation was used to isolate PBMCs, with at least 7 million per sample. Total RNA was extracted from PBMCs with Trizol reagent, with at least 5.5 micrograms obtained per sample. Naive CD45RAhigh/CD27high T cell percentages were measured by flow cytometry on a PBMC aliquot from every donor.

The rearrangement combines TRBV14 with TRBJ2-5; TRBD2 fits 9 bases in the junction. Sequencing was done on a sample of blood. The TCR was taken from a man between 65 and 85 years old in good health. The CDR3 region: CASSPGLSGSKQETQYF. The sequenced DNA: TGTGCCAGCAGCCCCGGGCTTAGCGGGAGTAAACAAGAGACCCAGTACTTC.